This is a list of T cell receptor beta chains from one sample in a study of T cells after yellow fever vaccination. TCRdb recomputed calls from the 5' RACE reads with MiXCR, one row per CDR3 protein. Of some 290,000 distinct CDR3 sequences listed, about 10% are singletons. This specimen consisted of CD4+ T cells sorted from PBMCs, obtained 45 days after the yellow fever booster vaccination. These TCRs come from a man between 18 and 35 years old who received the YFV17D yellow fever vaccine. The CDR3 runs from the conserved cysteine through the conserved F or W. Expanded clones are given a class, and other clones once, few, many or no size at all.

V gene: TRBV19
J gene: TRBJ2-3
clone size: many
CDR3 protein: CASSWGRLAGTDTQYF

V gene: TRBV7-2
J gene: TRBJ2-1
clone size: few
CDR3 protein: CASSLRTGSNEQFF

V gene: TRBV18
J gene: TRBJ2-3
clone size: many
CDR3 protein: CASSPPNTDTQYF

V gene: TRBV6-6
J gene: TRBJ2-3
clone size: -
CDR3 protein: CASRTPGLAGATSGTQYF

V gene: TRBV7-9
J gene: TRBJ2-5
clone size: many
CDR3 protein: CASSLYQETQYF

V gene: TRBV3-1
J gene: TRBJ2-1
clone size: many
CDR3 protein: CASSQASGNEQFF

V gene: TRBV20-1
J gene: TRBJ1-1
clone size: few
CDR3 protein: CSASTPTGARTEAFF

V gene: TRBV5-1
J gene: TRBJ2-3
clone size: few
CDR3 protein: CASSWTSGGITDTQYF

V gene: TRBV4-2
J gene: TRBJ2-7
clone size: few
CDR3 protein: CASCRGTGDPYEQYF

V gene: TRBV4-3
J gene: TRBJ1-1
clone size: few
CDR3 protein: CASSLGQAEAFF

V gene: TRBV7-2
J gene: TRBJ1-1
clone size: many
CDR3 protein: CASSLTLNTEAFF

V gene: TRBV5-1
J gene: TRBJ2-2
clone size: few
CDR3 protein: CASTTLFLGTGELFF

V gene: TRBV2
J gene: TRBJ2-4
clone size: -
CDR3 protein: CASSSPQRLQYF

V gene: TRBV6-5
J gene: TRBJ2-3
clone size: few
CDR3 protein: CASSPRESTDTQYF

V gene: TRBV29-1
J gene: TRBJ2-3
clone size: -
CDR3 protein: CSASGTGKDTQYF

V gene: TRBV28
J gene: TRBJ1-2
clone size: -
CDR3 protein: CASSSTGIYGYTF

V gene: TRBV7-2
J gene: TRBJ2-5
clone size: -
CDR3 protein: CASSSDRVSAETQYF

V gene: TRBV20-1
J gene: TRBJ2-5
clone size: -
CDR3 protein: CSARTGGQGARETQYF

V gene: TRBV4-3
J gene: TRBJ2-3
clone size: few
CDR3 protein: CASSQERDFYSSTDTQYF

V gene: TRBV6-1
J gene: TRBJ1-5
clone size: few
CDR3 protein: CASSEAGGVQPQHF

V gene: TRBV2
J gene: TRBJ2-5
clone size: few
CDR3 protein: CASSDLTGLETQYF

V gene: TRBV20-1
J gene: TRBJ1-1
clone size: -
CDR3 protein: CSASGRVNTEAFF

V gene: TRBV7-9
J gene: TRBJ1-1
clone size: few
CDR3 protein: CASSLALGGLTEAFF

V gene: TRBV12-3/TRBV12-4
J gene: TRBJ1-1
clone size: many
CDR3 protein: CASSESYREIFMNTEAFF

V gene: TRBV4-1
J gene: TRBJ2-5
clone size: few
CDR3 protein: CASSHYGTSGGGTQYF

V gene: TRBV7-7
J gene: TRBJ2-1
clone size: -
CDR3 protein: CASSPSWGYNEQFF

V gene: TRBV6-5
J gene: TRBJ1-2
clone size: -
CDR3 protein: CASSYDGQKGYTF

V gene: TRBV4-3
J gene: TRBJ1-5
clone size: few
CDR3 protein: CASSQDAIFSNQPQHF

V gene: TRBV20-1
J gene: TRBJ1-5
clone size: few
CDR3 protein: CSAKTGRSGNQPQHF

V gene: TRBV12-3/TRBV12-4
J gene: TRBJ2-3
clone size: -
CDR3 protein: CASSLSRAGDRVRDTQYF

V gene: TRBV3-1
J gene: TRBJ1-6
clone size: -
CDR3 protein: CASSQRHRTFSPLHF

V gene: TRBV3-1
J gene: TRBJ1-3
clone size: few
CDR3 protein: CASSPQGRGGNTIYF

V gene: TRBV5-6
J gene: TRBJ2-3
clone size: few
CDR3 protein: CASSKRRVYTQYF

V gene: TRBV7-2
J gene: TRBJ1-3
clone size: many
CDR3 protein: CASSLEESRHTIYF

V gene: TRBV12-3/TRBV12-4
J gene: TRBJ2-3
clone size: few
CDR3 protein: CASSFGRRRPSTDTQYF

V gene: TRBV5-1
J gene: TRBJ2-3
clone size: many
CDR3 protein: CASSLVEVGGPFSTDTQYF

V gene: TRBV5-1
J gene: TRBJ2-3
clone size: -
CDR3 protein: CASSFPLGADTQYF

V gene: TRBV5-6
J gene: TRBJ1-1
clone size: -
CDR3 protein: CASSSPQGLRNTEAFF

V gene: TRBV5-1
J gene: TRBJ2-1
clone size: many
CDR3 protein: CASSLSPTGINYNEQFF

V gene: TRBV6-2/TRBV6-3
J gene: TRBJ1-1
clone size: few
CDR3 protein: CATHRTGWAEAFF